The 20 T cell receptor beta chains below were found in one sample sequenced in a study of T cell responses to AZD1222 COVID-19 vaccine. Libraries were prepared by immunoSEQ multiplex PCR; TCRdb keeps only in-frame clonotypes and omits some of them. The table lists around 120,000 clones, 90% of them singletons. Sequenced here: peripheral blood, sampled on day 0 of AZD1222 vaccination. These receptors were obtained from an adult in good health.

This clone occurred once. The chain is built from TRBV19 and TRBJ2-1, with 8 bases matching TRBD2. Germline values: CDR1 LNHDA, CDR2 SQIVND (reference sequence). V lost 3 bases and J lost 5; bases outside the gene matches: 9. The CDR3 totals 16 residues. CDR3 sequence (DNA): TGTGCCAGTAGTATTCCGGGACTAGGAAAAGACAATGAGCAGTTCTTC. This gives the protein CASSIPGLGKDNEQFF.

The V and J genes are TRBV9 and TRBJ2-5; D may be TRBD1 (6 bases). The germline V gene has CDR1 SGDLS and CDR2 YYNGEE. V was pared by 2 bases and J by 3 bases, with 11 bases between. This CDR3 is built from 14 residues. This CDR3 is CASSVGQFKETQYF. DNA of the CDR3: TGTGCCAGCAGCGTTGGACAGTTCAAAGAGACCCAGTACTTC.

The rearrangement links TRBV6-5 to TRBJ2-7; the D gene is possibly TRBD1 (6 bases). The germline V gene encodes CDR1 MNHEY and CDR2 SVGAGI. V dropped 4 bases and J dropped 6 bases, with 19 bases sitting between them. The CDR3 has 15 amino acids. CDR3 bases: TGTGCCAGCAGTTCCCCTTTTCAGGGGCGAAGCGAGCAGTACTTC. Its protein product is CASSSPFQGRSEQYF.

This clone was counted a single time. The chain combines TRBV19 with TRBJ2-1; TRBD2 matches 9 bases. Losses at the gene ends were 6 bases for V and 8 bases for J; bases not matched to a gene: 8. CDR1 and CDR2 from the germline V gene are LNHDA and SQIVND (reference sequence). The CDR3 loop spans 14 amino acids. In nucleotides, the CDR3 is TGTGCCAGTAGCCGGGTGCGGGAGGGCGATGAGCAGTTCTTC. Protein: CASSRVREGDEQFF.

The CDR3 here is CASSPHGSNTGELFF. The CDR3 coding sequence is TGTGCCAGCAGCCCCCATGGATCGAACACCGGGGAGCTGTTTTTT. J is TRBJ2-2 and V is TRBV6-5, with D uncertain. CDR3 length: 15 residues. Germline loops: CDR1 MNHEY, CDR2 SVGAGI. The V end lost 6 bases, the J end lost 0 bases, and 11 bases lay between the germline ends.

This chain connects TRBV28 to TRBJ2-7; 9 nucleotides line up with TRBD1. Germline CDR1 reads MDHEN; CDR2 reads SYDVKM. This CDR3 is built from 14 residues. J gave up 5 bases and V 4 bases, and 6 bases lay outside the gene matches. The DNA of the CDR3 is TGTGCCAGCAGTTCTGGGACAGGGACAAACGAGCAGTACTTC. This encodes CASSSGTGTNEQYF.

The rearrangement links TRBV27 to TRBJ1-6; 9 bases agree with TRBD1. The J segment lost 8 bases and the V segment lost 5 bases, leaving 7 bases of the junction unmatched. CDR1 is MNHEY and CDR2 is SMNVEV in the germline V gene (reference sequence). The CDR3 has 15 amino acids. For the CDR3, the DNA is TGTGCCAGCAGTGGGGGGACAGGGAGGGATTCACCCCTCCACTTT. Its translation: CASSGGTGRDSPLHF.

This chain connects TRBV28 to TRBJ1-6, with 9 bases lining up with TRBD1. V was pared by 6 bases and J by 12 bases, with 9 bases of the junction left unmatched. This CDR3 region has 14 residues. The germline gives CDR1 MDHEN, CDR2 SYDVKM. CDR3: CASRLPGQGRPLHF. CDR3 sequence (DNA): TGTGCCAGCAGACTCCCGGGACAGGGAAGACCCCTCCACTTT.

The CDR3 nucleotides read TGTGCCAGCAGTGAAGTAGAGACGCGCGGCTACACCTTC. Amino acid sequence: CASSEVETRGYTF. The chain recombines TRBV6-1 with TRBJ1-2; D uncertain. The V end lost 1 base, the J end lost 8 bases, and 11 bases lay between the germline ends. The CDR3 runs to 13 residues. CDR1 and CDR2 from the germline V gene are MNHNS and SASEGT.

The chain carries TRBV6-2 or TRBV6-3 and TRBJ2-7; D is unclear. The germline V gene has CDR1 MNHEY and CDR2 SVGEGT. V dropped 2 bases and J dropped 0 bases, with 11 bases sitting between them. This CDR3 region has 15 residues. CDR3 sequence (DNA): TGTGCCAGCAGTTACGGGCAGGCTTTCTCCTACGAGCAGTACTTC. Protein sequence: CASSYGQAFSYEQYF.

The chain has TRBV27 and TRBJ1-5, with D perhaps matching TRBD1 (5 bases). Per the germline V gene, CDR1 is MNHEY and CDR2 is SMNVEV (reference sequence). V was pared by 6 bases and J by 5 bases, with 17 bases between. CDR3 length equals 15 residues. CDR3 protein: CASSPLTGTYQPQHF. The CDR3 nucleotides read TGTGCCAGCAGCCCCCTTACCGGGACTTATCAGCCCCAGCATTTT.

In this sample, this clone turned up once. CDR3 amino acids: CASSLGGGTGELFF. For the CDR3, the DNA is TGCGCCAGCAGTCTCGGGGGTGGCACCGGGGAGCTGTTTTTT. The chain uses TRBV10-1 and TRBJ2-2; weak D call: TRBD2 (6 bases). V lost 5 bases, J lost 4 bases, and 11 bases lay in between. Germline CDR1 and CDR2: WNHNN and SYGVQD (reference sequence). This CDR3 comprises 14 residues.

For this clone: The sample carries other DNA sequences with the same CDR3. This chain joins TRBV5-1 and TRBJ2-7; the D gene is possibly TRBD1 (5 bases). Germline V CDR1 and CDR2: SGHRS, YFSETQ. Trimming removed 0 bases at V and 2 bases at J, with 9 bases between. The length of the CDR3 is 14 residues. The CDR3 DNA sequence: TGCGCCAGCAGCTTGGCTGGGGCCGCCTACGAGCAGTACTTC. Protein: CASSLAGAAYEQYF.

The chain combines TRBV6-2 or TRBV6-3 with TRBJ2-1; 7 nucleotides agree with TRBD2. Germline trimming cut 3 bases from V and 4 bases from J; bases unmatched to any gene: 6. The length of the CDR3 is 15 residues. The germline V gene encodes CDR1 MNHEY and CDR2 SVGEGT. The chain's CDR3 is CASSYIERGYNEQFF. The CDR3 DNA reads as TGTGCCAGCAGTTATATCGAGCGGGGATACAATGAGCAGTTCTTC.

In this sample, this clone turned up once. The rearrangement links TRBV5-4 to TRBJ2-7, with 10 bases that match TRBD2. The V segment lost 3 bases and the J segment 2 bases; nucleotides outside the gene matches: 5. The germline V gene has CDR1 SGHNT and CDR2 YYREEE (reference sequence). CDR3 length: 15 residues. The CDR3 reads CASSSSGRAPYEQYF. CDR3 DNA: TGTGCCAGCAGCTCGAGCGGGAGGGCCCCCTACGAGCAGTACTTC. The whole variable domain, remainder taken from reference TRBV5-4 and TRBJ2-7, is ETGVTQSPTHLIKTRGQQVTLRCSSQSGHNTVSWYQQALGQGPQFIFQYYREEENGRGNFPPRFSGLQFPNYSSELNVNALELDDSALYLCASSSSGRAPYEQYFGPGTRLTVT.

The chain is built from TRBV28 and TRBJ1-4; TRBD1 is a possible D gene (6 bases). The CDR3 loop spans 12 amino acids. Germline V gene sequence: CDR1 MDHEN, CDR2 SYDVKM. V shed 6 bases and J shed 8 bases, with 10 bases lying between them. The CDR3 DNA reads as TGTGCCAGCAGACAGGGAAGCGAAAAACTGTTTTTT. It yields the protein CASRQGSEKLFF.

The gene calls are TRBV4-3 and TRBJ1-5; D perhaps matches TRBD1 (6 bases). V lost 0 bases and J 6 bases, leaving 12 bases between the germline ends. This CDR3 has 15 amino acids. Germline V lookup: CDR1 LGHNA, CDR2 YSLEER. In DNA form, the CDR3 reads TGCGCCAGCAGCCAAGAAGTGCGAGGGGGTCAGCCCCAGCATTTT. Amino acid sequence: CASSQEVRGGQPQHF.

This clone was detected only once. V and J are TRBV6-6 and TRBJ2-7; D gene uncertain. The CDR3 spans 14 residues. V was shortened by 0 bases and J by 1 base, with 7 bases between the two germline ends. CDR1 and CDR2 from the germline V gene are MNHNY and SVGAGI (reference sequence). CDR3 amino acids: CASSYSEGSYEQYF. Written as DNA, the CDR3 is TGTGCCAGCAGTTACTCGGAAGGGTCCTACGAGCAGTACTTC.

The rearrangement links TRBV6-5 to TRBJ2-2, with TRBD1 matching over 10 bases. The germline V gene encodes CDR1 MNHEY and CDR2 SVGAGI. There are 15 residues in the CDR3. Trimming at V came to 7 bases and at J to 4 bases, leaving 6 bases not matched to a gene. The CDR3 region has the DNA TGTGCCAGCACTTCCGGGACAGGGGCCACCGGGGAGCTGTTTTTT. Its translation: CASTSGTGATGELFF.

This clone has a handful of counts. Additional DNA sequences in this sample encode the identical CDR3. The chain combines TRBV28 with TRBJ1-2; tentatively, D is TRBD1 (6 bases). CDR3 length: 14 amino acids. V was shortened by 3 bases and J by 2 bases, with 10 bases between the two germline ends. Germline CDR1 and CDR2: MDHEN and SYDVKM. The CDR3 DNA follows: TGTGCCAGCAGTTTCCAAGGGGGAAACTATGGCTACACCTTC. Protein product: CASSFQGGNYGYTF.